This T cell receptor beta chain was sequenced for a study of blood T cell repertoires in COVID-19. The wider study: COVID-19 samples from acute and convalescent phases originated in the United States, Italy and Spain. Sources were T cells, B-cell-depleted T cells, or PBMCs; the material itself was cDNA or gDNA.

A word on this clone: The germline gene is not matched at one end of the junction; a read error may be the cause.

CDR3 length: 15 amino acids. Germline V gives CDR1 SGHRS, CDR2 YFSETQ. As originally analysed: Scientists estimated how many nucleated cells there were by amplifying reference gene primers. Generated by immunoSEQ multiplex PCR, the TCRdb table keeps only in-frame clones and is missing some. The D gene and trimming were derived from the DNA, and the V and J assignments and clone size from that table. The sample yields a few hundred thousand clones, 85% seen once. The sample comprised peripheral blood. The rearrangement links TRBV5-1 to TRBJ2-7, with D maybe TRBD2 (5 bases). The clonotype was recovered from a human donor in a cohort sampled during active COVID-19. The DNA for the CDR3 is TGCGCCAGCAGCTTGGACTGGGGTGGAGGCTACGACCAGTACTTC. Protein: CASSLDWGGGYDQYF.